The 25 T cell receptor beta chains given below trace back to one sample, sequenced in a study of blood T cell repertoires in COVID-19 (dated by TCRdb to between 2020 and 2021). To prepare the library, the immunoSEQ multiplex PCR assay was applied. TCRdb stores this immuneACCESS table with in-frame sequences only. Part of the clones is absent; in the studies checked, under half of the shortfall reflects unresolved V genes, and no reason is known for the rest. The sample records 210,000 or so clones, roughly nine tenths of which are singletons. 2% to 2.5% of the sample belongs to the ten largest clones. Sequencing used peripheral blood. The receptors originated from a woman between 45 and 60 years old with acute or convalescent COVID-19.

The chain recombines TRBV4-3 with TRBJ2-7; weak D call: TRBD1 (6 bases). The germline V gene has CDR1 LGHNA and CDR2 YSLEER. CDR3 length: 17 amino acids. Between the trimmed V and J ends, which lost 0 bases and 3 bases, there was a span of 18 bases. CDR3 sequence: CASSQDLAVDRNYEQYF. The CDR3 nucleotides read TGCGCCAGCAGCCAAGATCTCGCTGTCGACAGGAACTACGAGCAGTACTTC.

V is TRBV13 and J is TRBJ1-2; D is undetermined. Germline lookup yields CDR1 PRHDT and CDR2 FYEKMQ (reference sequence). The CDR3 totals 14 residues. Trimming pared 0 bases from V and 2 bases from J, leaving 7 bases between. Written as DNA, the CDR3 is TGTGCCAGCAGCTTAGGAGGCGGGAACTATGGCTACACCTTC. This sequence encodes CASSLGGGNYGYTF.

The chain has TRBV7-2 and TRBJ1-5, with D maybe TRBD1 (6 bases). The ends were cut back, 4 bases at V and 6 bases at J, with 16 bases in the middle. This CDR3 has 15 amino acids. The germline gives CDR1 SGHTA, CDR2 FQGNSA. CDR3: CASSYDTGWGQPQHF. The DNA of the CDR3 is TGTGCCAGCAGCTACGATACAGGGTGGGGTCAGCCCCAGCATTTT.

Turning to this clone: Other DNA sequences from this sample encode an identical CDR3 as well. The chain employs TRBV2 and TRBJ1-2; D perhaps matches TRBD1 (6 bases). The CDR3 covers 13 residues. CDR1 and CDR2 (germline): SNHLY, FYNNEI. V was pared by 2 bases and J by 4 bases, with 8 bases between. The CDR3 sequence: CASSEQGSYGYTF. In DNA form, the CDR3 reads TGTGCCAGCAGTGAACAGGGGAGCTATGGCTACACCTTC.

The chain carries TRBV27 and TRBJ2-7, with 9 bases aligning to TRBD1. Germline assignment: CDR1 MNHEY and CDR2 SMNVEV (reference sequence). This CDR3 has 14 amino acids. The V segment lost 5 bases and the J segment 1 base; nucleotides outside the gene matches: 3. The CDR3 coding sequence is TGTGCCAGCAGTAGACAGGGGGGGTCCTACGAGCAGTACTTC. Translation gives CASSRQGGSYEQYF.

The chain carries TRBV6-5 and TRBJ2-1, with D hard to call. This CDR3 contains 13 residues. Germline V gene sequence: CDR1 MNHEY, CDR2 SVGAGI. The V and J ends lost 6 bases and 0 bases respectively, with 6 bases between them. The CDR3 bases are TGTGCCAGCAGAGCGAGCTCCTACAATGAGCAGTTCTTC. This gives the protein CASRASSYNEQFF.

The rearrangement uses TRBV24-1 and TRBJ1-2; weak D call: TRBD1 (6 bases). The CDR3 length is 16 residues. Germline V gene lookup returns CDR1 KGHDR and CDR2 SFDVKD. V lost 5 bases and J lost 0, with 15 bases in between. The CDR3 loop is CATSVSGTLANYGYTF. In nucleotides, the CDR3 is TGTGCCACCAGTGTCTCCGGGACATTAGCTAACTATGGCTACACCTTC.

This clone was observed at least ten times. V and J are TRBV11-2 and TRBJ1-2; the match to TRBD1 covers 10 bases. The J segment lost 4 bases and the V segment lost 4 bases, leaving 3 bases of the junction unmatched. Looked up from germline, CDR1 is SGHAT and CDR2 is FQNNGV. The CDR3 length is 14 residues. The CDR3 region is CASSSWTGGYGYTF. In DNA form, the CDR3 reads TGTGCCAGCAGCTCGTGGACAGGGGGCTATGGCTACACCTTC.

This clone was picked up one time. The CDR3 loop is CASSTSLAGELNTGELFF. CDR3 bases: TGTGCCAGCAGCACCTCGCTAGCGGGGGAGCTGAACACCGGGGAGCTGTTTTTT. V and J are TRBV9 and TRBJ2-2; 10 bases are a match to TRBD2. Per germline, CDR1 SGDLS and CDR2 YYNGEE. With V trimmed by 4 bases and J by 1 base, 10 bases remained unmatched. The CDR3 extends over 18 amino acids.

V usage is TRBV10-3 and J usage is TRBJ2-3; TRBD1 might be the D (5 bases). The germline CDR1 and CDR2 sequences are ENHRY and SYGVKD. V lost 6 bases to trimming and J lost 3 bases, with 10 bases between them. This CDR3 is built from 13 residues. CDR3 amino acids: CAIRDQGTDTQYF. In nucleotides, the CDR3 is TGTGCCATCAGAGACCAGGGAACAGATACGCAGTATTTT.

V and J are TRBV18 and TRBJ2-3, with 12 bases identical to TRBD2. Germline CDR1 reads KGHSH; CDR2 reads LQKENI. Trimming removed 8 bases from V and 4 bases from J; junction bases left unmatched: 13. The CDR3 contains 17 residues. In DNA, the CDR3 is TGTGCCAGCACGAATGGCCTAGCGGGGGGGCCCGCAGATACGCAGTATTTT. Its protein is CASTNGLAGGPADTQYF.

This clone was counted between two and nine times. This sequence joins TRBV18 and TRBJ1-1; 10 positions agree with TRBD1. The V and J ends lost 5 bases and 5 bases, in that order; junction bases with no gene match: 5. CDR1 and CDR2 (germline): KGHSH, LQKENI. The CDR3 covers 14 residues. The CDR3 DNA is TGTGCCAGCTCATTCGGACAGGGGGAGACTGAAGCTTTCTTT. Translating it yields CASSFGQGETEAFF.

This chain uses TRBV7-2 with TRBJ2-1, with D possibly matching TRBD2 (5 bases). Deletions cut 1 base from V and 5 bases from J, with 6 bases between. CDR1 and CDR2 (germline): SGHTA, FQGNSA. This CDR3 contains 13 residues. DNA for the CDR3: TGTGCCAGCAGCTTAGACGGGAACAATGAGCAGTTCTTC. This codes for CASSLDGNNEQFF.

V and J are TRBV30 and TRBJ2-1; TRBD2 agrees at 9 bases. J gave up 1 base and V 3 bases, and 4 bases lay outside the gene matches. The CDR3 consists of 15 residues. The germline CDR1 and CDR2 sequences are GTSNPN and SVGIG (reference sequence). CDR3 coding DNA: TGTGCCTGGAGACTAGGACTAGCGTCCTACAATGAGCAGTTCTTC. Protein sequence: CAWRLGLASYNEQFF.

The chain has TRBV24-1 and TRBJ1-4; D is perhaps TRBD1 (5 bases). Per germline, CDR1 KGHDR and CDR2 SFDVKD. Trimming cost V 0 bases and J 13 bases, with 11 bases left between them. The CDR3 sequence is 13 residues long. This CDR3 is CATSDLAGRRLFF. Written as DNA, the CDR3 is TGTGCCACCAGTGATTTGGCAGGGAGGCGACTGTTTTTT.

The genes are TRBV5-4 and TRBJ2-1, with D possibly TRBD2 on 6 matching bases. CDR1 is SGHNT, CDR2 YYREEE, per germline (reference sequence). The CDR3 is 15 residues long. The ends were cut back, 4 bases at V and 3 bases at J, with 14 bases in the middle. The CDR3 loop is CASSGGTESYNEQFF. The CDR3 bases are TGTGCCAGCAGCGGGGGGACGGAAAGCTACAATGAGCAGTTCTTC.

The rearrangement links TRBV5-1 to TRBJ2-3, with 9 bases identical to TRBD2. Per germline, CDR1 SGHRS and CDR2 YFSETQ. The CDR3 extends over 15 amino acids. V lost 8 bases, J lost 5 bases, and 12 bases stayed unmatched. Here the CDR3 reads CASDISGSWGDTQYF. CDR3 DNA: TGCGCCAGTGATATTAGCGGGAGCTGGGGAGATACGCAGTATTTT.

This clone was seen only once. The genes are TRBV6-2 or TRBV6-3 and TRBJ2-2; a weak D match, TRBD1 (6 bases). Germline V CDR1 and CDR2: MNHEY, SVGEGT. CDR3 length: 14 amino acids. The ends were cut back, 1 base at V and 6 bases at J, with 9 bases in the middle. CDR3 amino acids: CASSYYGQSGELFF. The CDR3 nucleotides are TGTGCCAGCAGTTACTACGGACAGTCCGGGGAGCTGTTTTTT.

This clone was recorded only once. V gene TRBV5-6 combines with J gene TRBJ2-2; D is possibly TRBD2 (6 bases). This CDR3 is 18 amino acids long. Per germline, CDR1 SGHDT and CDR2 YYEEEE. Trimming pared 0 bases from V and 4 bases from J, leaving 19 bases between. The CDR3 nucleotides read TGTGCCAGCAGCTTGGCGAGTAGGCGGGAAGCCGTCACCGGGGAGCTGTTTTTT. Translation: CASSLASRREAVTGELFF.

The V gene is TRBV10-2, the J gene TRBJ1-5, with a weak D call TRBD1 (5 bases). Trimming cost V 8 bases and J 3 bases, with 11 bases left between them. The CDR3 is 13 amino acids. From germline, CDR1 is WSHSY and CDR2 SAAADI. Here the CDR3 DNA reads TGCGCCAGCTCCCCACAGGTCAATCAGCCCCAGCATTTT. As protein: CASSPQVNQPQHF.

The chain couples TRBV5-4 to TRBJ2-1, with no clear D. V shed 6 bases and J shed 5 bases, with 12 bases lying between them. Germline CDR1 SGHNT, CDR2 YYREEE (reference sequence). The CDR3 has 13 amino acids. CDR3 coding DNA: TGTGCCAGCACTGGGCCTCGTAACAATGAGCAGTTCTTC. Translation: CASTGPRNNEQFF.

This sequence joins TRBV2 and TRBJ2-3, with 11 bases identical to TRBD2. CDR3 length: 15 amino acids. V was clipped by 6 bases and J by 3 bases; unmatched bases: 5. Per germline, CDR1 SNHLY and CDR2 FYNNEI. The CDR3, as DNA: TGTGCCAGCAGAATAGCGGGAGGGCCTACAGATACGCAGTATTTT. Translating it yields CASRIAGGPTDTQYF.

The chain carries TRBV11-2 and TRBJ2-1, with 11 bases aligning to TRBD2. The CDR3 has 14 amino acids. Unmatched junction bases numbered 3, after V lost 6 bases and J lost 5 bases. CDR1 is SGHAT and CDR2 is FQNNGV in the germline V gene. The CDR3 is CASRGTSGNNEQFF. In DNA form, the CDR3 reads TGTGCCAGCAGAGGGACTAGCGGCAACAATGAGCAGTTCTTC.

V is TRBV18 and J is TRBJ1-1, with D possibly matching TRBD1 (6 bases). This CDR3 spans 14 amino acids. The germline CDR1 and CDR2 sequences are KGHSH and LQKENI. V was shortened by 1 base and J by 7 bases, with 13 bases between the two germline ends. The CDR3 sequence is CASSPQGQLNEAFF. The CDR3 DNA reads as TGTGCCAGCTCACCACAGGGACAACTAAATGAAGCTTTCTTT. The entire variable domain, with the rest obtained from reference TRBV18 and TRBJ1-1, is as follows: NAGVMQNPRHLVRRRGQEARLRCSPMKGHSHVYWYRQLPEEGLKFMVYLQKENIIDESGMPKERFSAEFPKEGPSILRIQQVVRGDSAAYFCASSPQGQLNEAFFGQGTRLTVV.

The CDR3 DNA follows: TGTGCCAGCAGCCTACAGGACAGAGATAATGAAAAACTGTTTTTT. As protein: CASSLQDRDNEKLFF. The chain has TRBV3-1 (or the pseudogene TRBV3-2) and TRBJ1-4, with D possibly matching TRBD1 (6 bases). The CDR3 runs 15 residues. V was cut by 4 bases and J by 4 bases, with 13 bases left in between. Germline V gene data show CDR1 as LGHDT and CDR2 as YNNKEL (reference sequence).